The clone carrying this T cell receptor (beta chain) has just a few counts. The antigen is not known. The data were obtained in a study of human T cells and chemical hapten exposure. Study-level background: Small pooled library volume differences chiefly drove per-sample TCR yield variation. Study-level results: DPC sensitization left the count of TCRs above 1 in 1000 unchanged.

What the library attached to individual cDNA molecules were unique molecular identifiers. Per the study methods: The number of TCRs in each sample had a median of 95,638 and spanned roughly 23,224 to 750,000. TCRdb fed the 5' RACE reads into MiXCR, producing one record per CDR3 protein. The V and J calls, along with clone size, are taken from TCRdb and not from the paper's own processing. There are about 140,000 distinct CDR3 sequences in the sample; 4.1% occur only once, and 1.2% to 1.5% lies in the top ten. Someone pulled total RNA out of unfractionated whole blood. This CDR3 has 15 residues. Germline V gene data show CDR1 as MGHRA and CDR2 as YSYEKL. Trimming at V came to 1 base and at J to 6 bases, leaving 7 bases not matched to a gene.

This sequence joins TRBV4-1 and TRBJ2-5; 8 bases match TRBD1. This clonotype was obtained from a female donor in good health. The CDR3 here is CASSQGEDRAKTQYF. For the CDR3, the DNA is TGCGCCAGCAGCCAAGGGGAGGACAGGGCTAAGACCCAGTACTTC.